The next 26 T cell receptor beta chains were all read from a single sample in a study of blood T cell repertoires in COVID-19. The data were produced by immunoSEQ multiplex PCR, yet TCRdb's version contains in-frame clones alone and is incomplete. Seen here are 250,000 to 350,000 clones, roughly 90% observed once, and the top ten hold approximately 13%. Sequenced sample: peripheral blood. These receptors came from a woman in her sixties with acute or convalescent COVID-19.

The J gene is TRBJ2-1, the V gene TRBV7-2; 11 bases align to TRBD2. CDR3 length equals 17 residues. V lost 1 base to trimming and J lost 5 bases; unmatched junction nucleotides: 7. CDR1 is SGHTA and CDR2 is FQGNSA in the germline V gene. The CDR3 spells CASSLGLGLAANNEQFF. DNA for the CDR3: TGTGCCAGCAGCTTAGGCCTGGGACTAGCGGCAAACAATGAGCAGTTCTTC.

The rearrangement joins TRBV4-1 to TRBJ1-1, with TRBD1 matching over 8 bases. This CDR3 region has 14 residues. With 4 bases clipped from V and 7 bases from J, the junction kept 8 bases outside the gene matches. Germline CDR1 reads MGHRA; CDR2 reads YSYEKL. This CDR3 is CASSLRTGLNEAFF. CDR3 nucleotide sequence: TGCGCCAGCAGCCTTCGGACAGGGCTGAATGAAGCTTTCTTT.

The V gene is TRBV6-4, the J gene TRBJ1-6; D is unresolved. The CDR3 extends over 13 amino acids. The V end was cut by 4 bases, the J end by 4 bases, with 5 bases between. CDR1 is MRHNA, CDR2 SNTAGT, per germline. The CDR3 loop reads CASSAEYNSPLHF. The CDR3 DNA reads TGTGCCAGCAGTGCCGAGTATAATTCACCCCTCCACTTT.

The chain couples TRBV2 to TRBJ2-7; D is unresolved. V gave up 4 bases and J gave up 1 base, with 11 bases separating them. The CDR3 sequence is 14 residues long. CDR1 is SNHLY and CDR2 is FYNNEI in the germline V gene. The CDR3 nucleotides are TGTGCCAGCAGTGCATCTCGGTATTCCTACGAGCAGTACTTC. It specifies CASSASRYSYEQYF.

The chain couples TRBV29-1 to TRBJ2-7; D might be TRBD1 (5 bases). This CDR3 region has 12 residues. The germline CDR1 and CDR2 sequences are SQVTM and ANQGSEA. V was shortened by 0 bases and J by 5 bases, with 8 bases between the two germline ends. CDR3 DNA sequence: TGCAGCGTTGAAGACAGGGTCAACGAGCAGTACTTC. This encodes CSVEDRVNEQYF.

The sample holds a few counts of this clone. The chain carries TRBV5-1 and TRBJ2-4, with TRBD1 matching over 10 bases. The V segment lost 0 bases and the J segment 6 bases; nucleotides outside the gene matches: 6. CDR1 and CDR2 from the germline V gene are SGHRS and YFSETQ. The length of the CDR3 is 16 residues. CDR3 protein: CASSLAGGQGLNIQYF. The CDR3 DNA sequence: TGCGCCAGCAGCTTGGCTGGGGGACAGGGGCTAAACATTCAGTACTTC. Combining the CDR3 with reference TRBV5-1 and TRBJ2-4 gives the whole variable domain KAGVTQTPRYLIKTRGQQVTLSCSPISGHRSVSWYQQTPGQGLQFLFEYFSETQRNKGNFPGRFSGRQFSNSRSEMNVSTLELGDSALYLCASSLAGGQGLNIQYFGAGTRLSVL.

The genes are TRBV30 and TRBJ1-1; possibly TRBD1 for D (5 bases). Germline V gene sequence: CDR1 GTSNPN, CDR2 SVGIG (reference sequence). Trimming cost V 4 bases and J 5 bases, with 17 bases left between them. This CDR3 region has 14 residues. CDR3 DNA: TGTGCCTGGAATTCTGGCAGGGCAGGGACTGAAGCTTTCTTT. Translating gives CAWNSGRAGTEAFF.

The chain links TRBV6-2 or TRBV6-3 to TRBJ1-2, with 9 bases lining up with TRBD1. CDR3 length: 13 residues. Germline V gives CDR1 MNHEY, CDR2 SVGEGT. V was clipped by 4 bases and J by 12 bases; unmatched bases: 9. CDR3 DNA sequence: TGTGCCAGCAGTTCCGGGACAGGGTTAAAGAACACCTTC. Translated: CASSSGTGLKNTF.

This chain connects TRBV28 to TRBJ1-1; TRBD1 agrees at 7 bases. The germline gives CDR1 MDHEN, CDR2 SYDVKM. The CDR3 is 12 residues long. Trimming removed 5 bases from V and 11 bases from J; junction bases left unmatched: 8. The CDR3 DNA sequence: TGTGCCAGCAGTCCCGGACAGGCGGCGGCTTTCTTT. This gives the protein CASSPGQAAAFF.

J is TRBJ2-3 and V is TRBV7-3, with D unclear. Per the germline V gene, CDR1 is SGHTA and CDR2 is FQGTGA. V was shortened by 2 bases and J by 4 bases, with 4 bases between the two germline ends. The CDR3 length is 12 residues. CDR3 nucleotides: TGTGCCAGCAGCTTATCGGCAGATACGCAGTATTTT. Protein product: CASSLSADTQYF.

V and J are TRBV5-6 and TRBJ2-1; no definite D call. Between the trimmed V and J ends, which lost 6 bases and 8 bases, there was a span of 15 bases. The CDR3 is 13 residues long. Germline V gene lookup returns CDR1 SGHDT and CDR2 YYEEEE. CDR3 sequence (DNA): TGTGCCAGCATAAGGATGTCGAGCGATGAGCAGTTCTTC. Translating it yields CASIRMSSDEQFF.

This chain joins TRBV27 and TRBJ1-1; 11 positions agree with TRBD1. Germline assignment: CDR1 MNHEY and CDR2 SMNVEV (reference sequence). V shed 2 bases and J 1 base; nucleotides not matched to a gene: 6. CDR3 length: 17 amino acids. CDR3 nucleotide sequence: TGTGCCAGCAGTTTACTAGGGACAGGGGGACCGAACACTGAAGCTTTCTTT. It encodes CASSLLGTGGPNTEAFF.

The V gene is TRBV5-4, the J gene TRBJ2-7, with D maybe TRBD1 (5 bases). The germline CDR1 and CDR2 sequences are SGHNT and YYREEE (reference sequence). The CDR3 contains 16 residues. Trimming pared 3 bases from V and 3 bases from J, leaving 19 bases between. The CDR3 loop is CASSSRVGQDIYEQYF. DNA of the CDR3: TGTGCCAGCAGCTCCCGGGTCGGACAAGATATCTACGAGCAGTACTTC.

V usage is TRBV15 and J usage is TRBJ1-3; 8 nucleotides line up with TRBD1. CDR3 length equals 17 residues. V gave up 1 base and J gave up 0 bases; unmatched junction bases: 5. Looked up from germline, CDR1 is LNHNV and CDR2 is YYDKDF (reference sequence). The CDR3 DNA reads as TGTGCCACCAGCAGAGGGGGGACAGGAATCTCTGGAAACACCATATATTTT. Its translation is CATSRGGTGISGNTIYF.

The chain links TRBV5-1 to TRBJ2-7; unclear D gene. The V and J ends lost 2 bases and 2 bases respectively, with 11 bases between them. There are 14 residues in the CDR3. CDR1 and CDR2 (germline): SGHRS, YFSETQ. CDR3 bases: TGCGCCAGCAGCTTTAATGACAAGACCTACGAGCAGTACTTC. It encodes CASSFNDKTYEQYF.

This clone was found once. The V gene is TRBV4-3, the J gene TRBJ1-2; a weak D match, TRBD1 (6 bases). The germline V gene has CDR1 LGHNA and CDR2 YSLEER. The length of the CDR3 is 15 residues. V shed 4 bases and J shed 3 bases, with 15 bases lying between them. The CDR3 sequence: CASSPARGTYYGYTF. CDR3 nucleotide sequence: TGCGCCAGCAGCCCGGCGAGGGGGACCTACTATGGCTACACCTTC.

The rearrangement joins TRBV27 to TRBJ1-1, with D perhaps matching TRBD1 (5 bases). Trimming left V 5 bases short and J 5 bases short, with 15 bases between. Looked up from germline, CDR1 is MNHEY and CDR2 is SMNVEV (reference sequence). The CDR3 loop spans 14 amino acids. CDR3 nucleotides: TGTGCCAGCAGTCCAAGGGGATCTGGGACTGAAGCTTTCTTT. This encodes CASSPRGSGTEAFF.

V is TRBV6-6 and J is TRBJ1-1; TRBD1 agrees at 9 bases. CDR1 and CDR2 from the germline V gene are MNHNY and SVGAGI (reference sequence). This CDR3 has 14 amino acids. The ends lost 6 bases at V and 1 base at J; junction bases unmatched: 3. CDR3 nucleotide sequence: TGTGCCAGCAGGGACAGGGGACCGAACACTGAAGCTTTCTTT. Translated: CASRDRGPNTEAFF.

The chain links TRBV7-9 to TRBJ1-4, with a possible D match to TRBD1 (5 bases). Germline CDR1 is SEHNR and CDR2 is FQNEAQ (reference sequence). Trimming cost V 3 bases and J 6 bases, with 14 bases left between them. The CDR3 runs to 15 residues. DNA for the CDR3: TGTGCCAGCAGCTTCCCCGGGGACTCGGATGAAAAACTGTTTTTT. Its translation: CASSFPGDSDEKLFF.

V is TRBV4-2 and J is TRBJ2-5; 9 bases match TRBD1. CDR1 LGHNA and CDR2 YNFKEQ come from the germline V gene. Unmatched junction bases numbered 5, after V lost 2 bases and J lost 1 base. This CDR3 has 16 residues. This chain's CDR3 is CASSQLGQGGQETQYF. The CDR3 DNA sequence: TGTGCCAGCAGCCAACTGGGACAGGGAGGCCAAGAGACCCAGTACTTC.

The chain combines TRBV28 with TRBJ2-7; 7 positions agree with TRBD1. This CDR3 spans 14 amino acids. Germline CDR1 and CDR2: MDHEN and SYDVKM. Losses at the gene ends were 3 bases for V and 3 bases for J; bases not matched to a gene: 5. The CDR3 spells CASSLTRDSYEQYF. DNA of the CDR3: TGTGCCAGCAGTTTGACCCGGGACAGCTACGAGCAGTACTTC.

The chain employs TRBV5-5 and TRBJ2-1; D gene ambiguous. This CDR3 has 11 amino acids. V lost 3 bases and J lost 4, with 2 bases in between. Germline CDR1 and CDR2: SGHKS and YYEKEE (reference sequence). The CDR3, as DNA: TGTGCCAGCAGCTCGTACAATGAGCAGTTCTTC. Its translation is CASSSYNEQFF. The full variable domain, with the rest looked up from reference TRBV5-5 and TRBJ2-1, is DAGVTQSPTHLIKTRGQQVTLRCSPISGHKSVSWYQQVLGQGPQFIFQYYEKEERGRGNFPDRFSARQFPNYSSELNVNALLLGDSALYLCASSSYNEQFFGPGTRLTVL.

The V gene is TRBV2, the J gene TRBJ1-1; 8 nucleotides match TRBD1. Germline V gives CDR1 SNHLY, CDR2 FYNNEI. The V and J ends lost 0 bases and 1 base, in that order; junction bases with no gene match: 4. This CDR3 comprises 16 residues. The CDR3 region has the DNA TGTGCCAGCAGTGAAGCTCCAGGGGGCTGGAACACTGAAGCTTTCTTT. Encoded protein: CASSEAPGGWNTEAFF. Full variable domain (remainder filled in from reference TRBV2 and TRBJ1-1): EPEVTQTPSHQVTQMGQEVILRCVPISNHLYFYWYRQILGQKVEFLVSFYNNEISEKSEIFDDQFSVERPDGSNFTLKIRSTKLEDSAMYFCASSEAPGGWNTEAFFGQGTRLTVV.

The V gene is TRBV5-1, the J gene TRBJ1-6, with D possibly matching TRBD1 (5 bases). Germline V gene lookup returns CDR1 SGHRS and CDR2 YFSETQ. V was trimmed by 5 bases and J by 7 bases, leaving 16 bases between them. This CDR3 is built from 15 residues. CDR3 residues: CASRRQGEVNSPLHF. CDR3 bases: TGCGCCAGCAGACGGCAGGGCGAGGTAAATTCACCCCTCCACTTT.

J is TRBJ2-7 and V is TRBV29-1; unclear D gene. CDR1 is SQVTM, CDR2 ANQGSEA, per germline. Trimming took off 6 bases at V and 3 bases at J, with 6 bases between the two ends. The CDR3 consists of 10 residues. DNA of the CDR3: TGCAGCGTAGCCGGCTACGAGCAGTACTTC. This translates into CSVAGYEQYF.

The chain has TRBV7-2 and TRBJ1-2; D is perhaps TRBD1 (6 bases). CDR1 is SGHTA, CDR2 FQGNSA, per germline. This CDR3 region has 15 residues. Trimming shortened V by 5 bases and J by 5 bases, and 18 bases separated the two germline ends. This chain's CDR3 is CASSPDGQSWYGYTF. The DNA for the CDR3 is TGTGCCAGCAGCCCGGACGGACAGAGTTGGTATGGCTACACCTTC.